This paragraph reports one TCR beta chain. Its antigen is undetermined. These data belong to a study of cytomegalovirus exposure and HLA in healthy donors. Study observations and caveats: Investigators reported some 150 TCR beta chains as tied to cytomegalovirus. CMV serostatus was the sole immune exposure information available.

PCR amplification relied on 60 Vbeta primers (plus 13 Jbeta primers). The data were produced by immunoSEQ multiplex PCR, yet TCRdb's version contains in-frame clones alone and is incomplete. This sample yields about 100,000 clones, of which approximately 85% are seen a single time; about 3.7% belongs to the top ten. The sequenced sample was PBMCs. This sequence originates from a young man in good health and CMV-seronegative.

The CDR3 DNA follows: TGTGCCAGCAGTGGAATTAGCGGGGGGGCGGGTGAGCAGTTCTTC. Amino acid sequence: CASSGISGGAGEQFF. The V call is TRBV6-1, the J call TRBJ2-1; TRBD2 aligns across 11 bases. V lost 4 bases to trimming and J lost 9 bases; unmatched junction nucleotides: 8. The CDR3 extends over 15 amino acids. Per the germline V gene, CDR1 is MNHNS and CDR2 is SASEGT.